This TCR beta chain emerged from a study of response to subunit inactivated influenza vaccine. TCRdb used MiXCR to reprocess the RT-PCR reads, holding one entry per CDR3 protein. The sample lists a few hundred thousand distinct CDR3 sequences, around 11% seen once, with about 11% in the top ten. V lost 1 base and J 7 bases, leaving 18 bases between the germline ends. From germline, CDR1 is SGDLS and CDR2 YYNGEE. The CDR3 sequence is 16 residues long. In addition, the sample was reused for a study of T cells expressing NK-cell markers. That investigation notes: As the method of synthesis, 5'RACE template switching with UMIs yielded TCR beta cDNA. Sorting was restricted to alpha-beta TCR T cells by an anti-gamma-delta TCR antibody in several experiments.

This clonotype was sampled from a middle-aged man who received an inactivated influenza vaccine. J is TRBJ2-1 and V is TRBV9; D is possibly TRBD1 (6 bases). The sample was PBMCs from blood, taken on the day of vaccination. The CDR3 region is CASSVRPGHTENEQFF. The CDR3 nucleotides are TGTGCCAGCAGCGTACGGCCGGGACACACTGAAAATGAGCAGTTCTTC.